These 26 T cell receptor beta chains originate from one sample sequenced in a study of OX40 agonist ivuxolimab in advanced cancers. Some clones are missing from TCRdb's copy, which holds only in-frame ones; the method was immunoSEQ multiplex PCR. The sample records more than 55,000 clones, roughly 90% being singletons. Sequencing used CD4+ or CD8+ T cells sorted from blood, obtained in a trial of the OX40 agonist ivuxolimab. These receptors originate from an adult with an advanced solid tumor such as melanoma, head and neck, liver or kidney cancer.

This chain uses TRBV29-1 with TRBJ2-3; tentatively, D is TRBD1 (6 bases). Germline assignment: CDR1 SQVTM and CDR2 ANQGSEA. The CDR3 spans 15 residues. Deletions cut 3 bases from V and 0 bases from J, with 13 bases between. DNA for the CDR3: TGCAGCGTTGAGTTCAGGGGCGCTAGCACAGATACGCAGTATTTT. This translates into CSVEFRGASTDTQYF.

The rearrangement joins TRBV5-1 to TRBJ1-4; 10 positions agree with TRBD1. V dropped 0 bases and J dropped 6; count of bases not matched to a gene: 2. The CDR3 extends over 15 amino acids. Germline V gene sequence: CDR1 SGHRS, CDR2 YFSETQ. CDR3 nucleotide sequence: TGCGCCAGCAGCTTGGCGGGACAGGGGTATGAAAAACTGTTTTTT. As protein: CASSLAGQGYEKLFF.

The chain joins TRBV15 to TRBJ2-6, with 11 bases that match TRBD1. The CDR3 runs to 16 residues. Germline loops: CDR1 LNHNV, CDR2 YYDKDF (reference sequence). V dropped 3 bases and J dropped 3; count of bases not matched to a gene: 1. CDR3 nucleotides: TGTGCCACCAGCAGGGGACAGGGGGTTGGGGCCAACGTCCTGACTTTC. This sequence encodes CATSRGQGVGANVLTF. Looking up the rest from reference TRBV15 and TRBJ2-6 gives the full variable domain: DAMVIQNPRYQVTQFGKPVTLSCSQTLNHNVMYWYQQKSSQAPKLLFHYYDKDFNNEADTPDNFQSRRPNTSFCFLDIRSPGLGDTAMYLCATSRGQGVGANVLTFGAGSRLTVL.

The gene calls are TRBV6-5 and TRBJ1-1; possibly TRBD1 for D (5 bases). This CDR3 is built from 15 residues. From germline, CDR1 is MNHEY and CDR2 SVGAGI. V dropped 5 bases and J dropped 4 bases, with 17 bases sitting between them. The CDR3 reads CASSIGGVKGTEAFF. Written as DNA, the CDR3 is TGTGCCAGCAGTATCGGGGGTGTAAAGGGCACTGAAGCTTTCTTT.

The chain recombines TRBV29-1 with TRBJ2-2; D is ambiguous. The germline CDR1 and CDR2 sequences are SQVTM and ANQGSEA. Trimming took off 3 bases at V and 2 bases at J, with 7 bases between the two ends. This CDR3 is built from 13 residues. The CDR3 bases are TGCAGCGTTGATAGCACAAACACCGGGGAGCTGTTTTTT. Translated: CSVDSTNTGELFF.

The chain couples TRBV27 to TRBJ1-2, with D possibly being TRBD1 (6 bases). The CDR3 is 13 amino acids. Germline assignment: CDR1 MNHEY and CDR2 SMNVEV (reference sequence). Trimming pared 5 bases from V and 2 bases from J, leaving 9 bases between. As DNA, the CDR3 is TGTGCCAGCAGTATAGGGGGGAACTATGGCTACACCTTC. As protein: CASSIGGNYGYTF.

The chain links TRBV11-2 to TRBJ2-7, with D perhaps given as TRBD1 or TRBD2 (7 bases each). Between the trimmed V and J ends, which lost 4 bases and 4 bases, there was a span of 20 bases. CDR1 and CDR2 from the germline V gene are SGHAT and FQNNGV. The length of the CDR3 is 16 residues. The CDR3 loop is CASSSPRGRAVYEQYF. CDR3 sequence (DNA): TGTGCCAGCAGCTCCCCCAGGGGGAGGGCCGTATACGAGCAGTACTTC.

J is TRBJ2-1 and V is TRBV7-2, with a possible D match to TRBD2 (6 bases). Per the germline V gene, CDR1 is SGHTA and CDR2 is FQGNSA. Trimming cost V 0 bases and J 10 bases, with 10 bases left between them. The CDR3 extends over 13 amino acids. CDR3 sequence (DNA): TGTGCCAGCAGCTTAGCGGGGGGTTGGGAGCAGTTCTTC. Encoded protein: CASSLAGGWEQFF. The full variable domain, in which reference TRBV7-2 and TRBJ2-1 provide the parts outside the CDR3, is GAGVSQSPSNKVTEKGKDVELRCDPISGHTALYWYRQSLGQGLEFLIYFQGNSAPDKSGLPSDRFSAERTGGSVSTLTIQRTQQEDSAVYLCASSLAGGWEQFFGPGTRLTVL.

The chain couples TRBV7-9 to TRBJ1-6; D is perhaps TRBD1 (5 bases). Trimming left V 3 bases short and J 5 bases short, with 8 bases between. This CDR3 spans 14 amino acids. CDR1 is SEHNR, CDR2 FQNEAQ, per germline (reference sequence). The CDR3 spells CASSFDSDNSPLHF. The DNA for the CDR3 is TGTGCCAGCAGCTTTGACAGTGATAATTCACCCCTCCACTTT. Drawing the rest from reference TRBV7-9 and TRBJ1-6, the complete variable domain is DTGVSQNPRHKITKRGQNVTFRCDPISEHNRLYWYRQTLGQGPEFLTYFQNEAQLEKSRLLSDRFSAERPKGSFSTLEIQRTEQGDSAMYLCASSFDSDNSPLHFGNGTRLTVT.

CDR3: CAWSSDPISAQYF. For the CDR3, the DNA is TGTGCCTGGAGTTCGGACCCGATCTCGGCCCAGTACTTC. This sequence joins TRBV30 and TRBJ2-5; D is unclear. Trimming removed 2 bases at V and 9 bases at J, with 16 bases between. This CDR3 comprises 13 residues. Germline CDR1 and CDR2: GTSNPN and SVGIG (reference sequence).

V usage is TRBV6-5 and J usage is TRBJ1-2, with 9 nucleotides matching TRBD1. The CDR3 runs 15 residues. Looked up from germline, CDR1 is MNHEY and CDR2 is SVGAGI. With V trimmed by 4 bases and J by 4 bases, 7 bases remained unmatched. The CDR3 loop reads CASSSPDRGSYGYTF. The CDR3 nucleotides read TGTGCCAGCAGTTCGCCGGACAGGGGATCCTATGGCTACACCTTC.

This clone has just a few counts. V and J are TRBV28 and TRBJ1-2; TRBD1 might be the D (5 bases). The CDR3 extends over 17 amino acids. Germline CDR1 and CDR2: MDHEN and SYDVKM. The ends were cut back, 7 bases at V and 9 bases at J, with 30 bases in the middle. CDR3 protein: CASTPGGGGRRGNRYTF. In DNA, the CDR3 is TGTGCCAGCACCCCCGGCGGAGGAGGACGCCGGGGGAATCGCTACACCTTC.

The CDR3 coding sequence is TGTGCCTGGGGAGACAGGGATCAGCAGTACTTC. It encodes CAWGDRDQQYF. The J gene is TRBJ2-7, the V gene TRBV30; 7 nucleotides agree with TRBD1. V shed 5 bases, J shed 8 bases, and the junction held 6 bases outside the gene matches. CDR3 length: 11 amino acids. CDR1 is GTSNPN and CDR2 is SVGIG in the germline V gene (reference sequence).

The gene calls are TRBV5-1 and TRBJ1-3; unclear D gene. Germline V CDR1 and CDR2: SGHRS, YFSETQ. This CDR3 has 16 residues. V lost 4 bases, J lost 0 bases, and 14 bases lay in between. This CDR3 reads CASSLGGGLSGNTIYF. The CDR3 DNA sequence: TGCGCCAGCAGCCTCGGTGGCGGGCTCTCTGGAAACACCATATATTTT.

The chain recombines TRBV29-1 with TRBJ2-1, with TRBD2 matching over 14 bases. The CDR3 length is 16 residues. The junction had 6 bases not matched to a gene; V was cut back by 7 bases and J by 1 base. Germline values: CDR1 SQVTM, CDR2 ANQGSEA. CDR3 coding DNA: TGCAGCGGGGGGACTAGCGGGAGTGGGTCCTACAATGAGCAGTTCTTC. Encoded protein: CSGGTSGSGSYNEQFF.

The chain links TRBV6-8 to TRBJ1-2; D may be TRBD1 (5 bases). V lost 0 bases, J lost 6 bases, and 14 bases lay in between. This CDR3 is 15 amino acids long. The germline V gene has CDR1 MNHGY and CDR2 SAAAGT. CDR3: CASSYSNPGSDGYTF. CDR3 nucleotides: TGTGCCAGCAGTTACTCGAATCCAGGGTCGGATGGCTACACCTTC.

This chain links TRBV7-7 with TRBJ2-7, with D perhaps TRBD1 (6 bases). V was cut by 0 bases and J by 7 bases, with 10 bases left in between. This CDR3 spans 13 amino acids. The germline CDR1 and CDR2 sequences are SSHAT and FNYEAQ (reference sequence). The CDR3 sequence: CASSLAHREEQYF. CDR3 in DNA: TGTGCCAGCAGCTTAGCGCACAGGGAAGAGCAGTACTTC.

CDR3 sequence reads: CASSLAQGGGEKLFF. The CDR3 DNA reads TGTGCCAGCAGCTTAGCACAGGGAGGCGGTGAAAAACTGTTTTTT. The chain is built from TRBV7-9 and TRBJ1-4, with TRBD1 as a possible D gene (6 bases). Germline CDR1 is SEHNR and CDR2 is FQNEAQ (reference sequence). V lost 0 bases to trimming and J lost 7 bases, with 12 bases between them. The CDR3 contains 15 residues.

About this clone itself: The same CDR3 can be traced to other DNA sequences in this sample. The CDR3 protein is CASSLGQGGYGYTF. The CDR3 DNA follows: TGCGCCAGCAGCTTGGGACAGGGAGGCTATGGCTACACCTTC. V is TRBV5-1 and J is TRBJ1-2; 7 bases line up with TRBD1. Germline V gene sequence: CDR1 SGHRS, CDR2 YFSETQ. The CDR3 has 14 residues. V lost 0 bases and J lost 4; bases outside the gene matches: 3.

In DNA, the CDR3 is TGTGCCAGCAGCTTAATACTGGGTAATGAGCAGTTCTTC. This codes for CASSLILGNEQFF. This chain links TRBV7-2 with TRBJ2-1; D call uncertain. The germline gives CDR1 SGHTA, CDR2 FQGNSA. The CDR3 length is 13 residues. Trimming left V 2 bases short and J 7 bases short, with 9 bases between.

In its sample, this clone was seen once. The V call is TRBV29-1, the J call TRBJ2-7; D might be TRBD1 or TRBD2, each matching 6 bases. This CDR3 is 15 amino acids long. Trimming removed 4 bases from V and 3 bases from J, with 19 bases in between. The germline gives CDR1 SQVTM, CDR2 ANQGSEA. CDR3 in DNA: TGCAGCGTTGTAGGGACTCCTGGGGGGCTCTACGAGCAGTACTTC. It is translated as CSVVGTPGGLYEQYF.

This chain links TRBV7-9 with TRBJ2-2; D might be TRBD1 or TRBD2, each matching 6 bases. Germline assignment: CDR1 SEHNR and CDR2 FQNEAQ (reference sequence). The V end was cut by 11 bases, the J end by 0 bases, with 10 bases between. The CDR3 spans 13 residues. For the CDR3, the DNA is TGTGCCCGCGGGACACCGAACACCGGGGAGCTGTTTTTT. Translating gives CARGTPNTGELFF.

The chain recombines TRBV4-1 with TRBJ2-1; perhaps TRBD2 as D (5 bases). The V end lost 1 base, the J end lost 9 bases, and 7 bases lay between the germline ends. Germline values: CDR1 MGHRA, CDR2 YSYEKL. This CDR3 has 12 amino acids. As DNA, the CDR3 is TGCGCCAGCAGCCAAGTTCGGGGTGAGCAGTTCTTC. This translates into CASSQVRGEQFF.

This chain links TRBV6-1 with TRBJ2-7; 10 bases line up with TRBD2. The trim removed 4 bases at V and 1 base at J, leaving 7 bases unmatched. Germline CDR1 and CDR2: MNHNS and SASEGT. This CDR3 contains 16 residues. CDR3 sequence: CASSASLAGPSYEQYF. The CDR3 nucleotides are TGTGCCAGCAGTGCATCACTAGCGGGGCCTTCCTACGAGCAGTACTTC.

The chain has TRBV28 and TRBJ2-3, with 10 bases matching TRBD2. V dropped 4 bases and J dropped 4; count of bases not matched to a gene: 14. Per germline, CDR1 MDHEN and CDR2 SYDVKM. The CDR3 loop spans 18 amino acids. CDR3: CASSWSSLAGEVADTQYF. In DNA, the CDR3 is TGTGCCAGCAGTTGGTCGTCGCTAGCGGGAGAGGTGGCAGATACGCAGTATTTT.

This chain links TRBV19 with TRBJ2-5; tentative D call: TRBD1 (5 bases). The ends were cut back, 6 bases at V and 3 bases at J, with 5 bases in the middle. The CDR3 loop spans 11 amino acids. CDR1 and CDR2 (germline): LNHDA, SQIVND (reference sequence). The CDR3 nucleotides read TGTGCCAGTAGCAGGGAAGAGACCCAGTACTTC. As protein: CASSREETQYF.